The source of this T cell receptor (beta chain) is a study of blood T cell repertoires in COVID-19. Study-wide context: From the United States, Italy and Spain came samples of acute and convalescent COVID-19. T cells, B-cell-depleted T cells, or PBMCs supplied cDNA or gDNA.

The ends lost 4 bases at V and 0 bases at J; junction bases unmatched: 4. Germline lookup yields CDR1 LNHNV and CDR2 YYDKDF (reference sequence). The CDR3 is 15 amino acids. How the authors handled the data: Amplifying reference gene primers gave estimates of nucleated cell counts. Produced via immunoSEQ multiplex PCR; TCRdb's table is partial and in-frame only. V and J calls and clone size are as listed in that table; D and trimming were resolved from the DNA. This table holds 68,000 or so clones, 65% to 80% found once. The source of this sequence is a human donor in a cohort sampled during active COVID-19. The V gene is TRBV15, the J gene TRBJ2-3, with 7 bases identical to TRBD2. The sample consisted of peripheral blood. The CDR3 here is CATSTRGSSTDTQYF. In DNA, the CDR3 is TGTGCCACCAGCACTCGCGGGAGCAGCACAGATACGCAGTATTTT.